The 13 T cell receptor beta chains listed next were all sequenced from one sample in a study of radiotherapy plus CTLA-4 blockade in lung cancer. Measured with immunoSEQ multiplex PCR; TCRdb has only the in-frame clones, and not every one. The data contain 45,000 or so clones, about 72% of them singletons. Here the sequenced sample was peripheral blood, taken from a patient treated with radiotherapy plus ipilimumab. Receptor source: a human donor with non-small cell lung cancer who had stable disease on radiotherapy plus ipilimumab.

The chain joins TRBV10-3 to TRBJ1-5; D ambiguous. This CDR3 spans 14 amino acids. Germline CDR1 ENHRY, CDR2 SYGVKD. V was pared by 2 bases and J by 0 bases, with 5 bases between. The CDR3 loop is CAISEAVSNQPQHF. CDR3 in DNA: TGTGCCATCAGTGAGGCGGTTAGCAATCAGCCCCAGCATTTT.

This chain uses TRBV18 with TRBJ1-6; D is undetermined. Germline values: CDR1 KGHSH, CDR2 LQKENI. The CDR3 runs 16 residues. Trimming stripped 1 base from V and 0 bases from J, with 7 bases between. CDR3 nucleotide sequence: TGTGCCAGCTCACCACGGCCGAGCTCCTATAATTCACCCCTCCACTTT. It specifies CASSPRPSSYNSPLHF. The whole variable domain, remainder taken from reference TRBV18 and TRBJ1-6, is NAGVMQNPRHLVRRRGQEARLRCSPMKGHSHVYWYRQLPEEGLKFMVYLQKENIIDESGMPKERFSAEFPKEGPSILRIQQVVRGDSAAYFCASSPRPSSYNSPLHFGNGTRLTVT.

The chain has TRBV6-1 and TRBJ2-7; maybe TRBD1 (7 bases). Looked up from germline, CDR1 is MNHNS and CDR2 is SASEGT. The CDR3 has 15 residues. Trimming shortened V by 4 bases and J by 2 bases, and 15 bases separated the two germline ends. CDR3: CASSAQGGSTYEQYV. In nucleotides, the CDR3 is TGTGCCAGCAGTGCCCAGGGGGGTTCCACCTACGAGCAGTACGTC.

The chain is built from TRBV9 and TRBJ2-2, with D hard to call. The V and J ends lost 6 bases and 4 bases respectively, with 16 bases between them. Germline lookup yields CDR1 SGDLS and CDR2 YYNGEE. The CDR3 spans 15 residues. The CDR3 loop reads CASTPTTVTTGELFF. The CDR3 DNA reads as TGTGCCAGCACCCCCACGACCGTCACCACCGGGGAGCTGTTTTTT.

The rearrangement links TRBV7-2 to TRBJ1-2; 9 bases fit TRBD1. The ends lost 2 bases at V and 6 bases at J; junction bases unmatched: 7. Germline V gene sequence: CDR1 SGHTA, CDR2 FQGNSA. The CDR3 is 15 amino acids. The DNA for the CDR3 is TGTGCCAGCAGCTTAACCGCAACAGGGGGCGATGGCTACACCTTC. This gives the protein CASSLTATGGDGYTF.

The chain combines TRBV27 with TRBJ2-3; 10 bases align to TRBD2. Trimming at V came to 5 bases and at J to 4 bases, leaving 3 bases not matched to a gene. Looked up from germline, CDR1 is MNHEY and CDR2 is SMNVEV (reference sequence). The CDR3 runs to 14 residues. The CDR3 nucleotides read TGTGCCAGCAGTCAGCGGGGGGGCCCAGATACGCAGTATTTT. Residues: CASSQRGGPDTQYF.

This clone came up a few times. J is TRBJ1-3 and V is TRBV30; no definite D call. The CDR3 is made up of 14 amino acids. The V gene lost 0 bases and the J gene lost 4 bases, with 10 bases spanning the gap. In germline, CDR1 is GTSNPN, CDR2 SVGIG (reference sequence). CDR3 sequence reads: CAWSVHGSGNTIYF. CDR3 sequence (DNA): TGTGCCTGGAGTGTACACGGGTCCGGAAACACCATATATTTT.

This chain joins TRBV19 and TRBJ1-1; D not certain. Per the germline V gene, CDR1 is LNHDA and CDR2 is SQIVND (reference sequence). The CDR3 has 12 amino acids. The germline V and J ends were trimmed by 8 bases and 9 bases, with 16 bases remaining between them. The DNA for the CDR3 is TGTGCCAGTTCGACCCGGCGGGAACAAGCTTTCTTT. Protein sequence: CASSTRREQAFF.

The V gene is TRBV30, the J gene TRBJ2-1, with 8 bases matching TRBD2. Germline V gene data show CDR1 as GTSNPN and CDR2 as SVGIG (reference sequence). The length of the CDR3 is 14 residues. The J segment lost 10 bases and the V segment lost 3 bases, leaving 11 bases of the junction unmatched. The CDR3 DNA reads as TGTGCCTGGAGGAACATTAACGGGGGGGTAGAGCAGTTCTTC. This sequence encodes CAWRNINGGVEQFF.

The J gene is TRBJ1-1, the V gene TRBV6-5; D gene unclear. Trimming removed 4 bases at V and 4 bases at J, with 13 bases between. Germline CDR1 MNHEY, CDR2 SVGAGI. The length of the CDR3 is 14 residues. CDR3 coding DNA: TGTGCCAGCAGTTCTACCGGCCGGACCACTGAAGCTTTCTTT. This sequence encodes CASSSTGRTTEAFF.

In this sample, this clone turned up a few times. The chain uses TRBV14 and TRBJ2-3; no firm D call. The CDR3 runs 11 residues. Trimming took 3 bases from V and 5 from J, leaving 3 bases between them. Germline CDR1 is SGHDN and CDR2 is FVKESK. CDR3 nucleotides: TGTGCCAGCAGCCACGTAGATACGCAGTATTTT. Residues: CASSHVDTQYF.

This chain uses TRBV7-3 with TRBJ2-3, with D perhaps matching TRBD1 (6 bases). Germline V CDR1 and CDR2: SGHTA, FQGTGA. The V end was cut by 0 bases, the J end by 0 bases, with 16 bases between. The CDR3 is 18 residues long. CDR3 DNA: TGTGCCAGCAGCTTAACTGGCGGACAGCCTATCAGCACAGATACGCAGTATTTT. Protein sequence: CASSLTGGQPISTDTQYF.

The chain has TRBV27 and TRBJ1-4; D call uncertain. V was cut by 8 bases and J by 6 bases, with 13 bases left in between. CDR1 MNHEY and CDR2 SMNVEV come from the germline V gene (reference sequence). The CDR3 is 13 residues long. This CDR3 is CASSPFLDEKLFF. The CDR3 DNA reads TGTGCCAGCTCCCCGTTCCTTGATGAAAAACTGTTTTTT.